These 17 T cell receptor beta chains came from one sample sequenced in a study of shared clonotypes between healthy human individuals. The repertoire was sequenced with immunoSEQ multiplex PCR; TCRdb's copy has only in-frame clones and lacks some. The table includes 850,000 to 1,200,000 clones, about three quarters detected once. Sequencing input: memory CD4+ T cells sorted from blood. Subset here: CD45RA-negative fraction. These receptors all stem from a young man in good health.

The V call is TRBV10-3, the J call TRBJ2-3, with TRBD2 matching over 9 bases. The CDR3 consists of 13 residues. After removal of 6 bases from V and 6 bases from J, the junction contained 4 bases not matched to a gene. The germline gives CDR1 ENHRY, CDR2 SYGVKD. CDR3 in DNA: TGTGCCATCAGGACTAGCGGCCCCGATACGCAGTATTTT. Translated, it gives CAIRTSGPDTQYF.

As DNA, the CDR3 is TGTGCCAGCAGCTTAGATGGGGGAAGGAAAGGGACAGATACGCAGTATTTT. It codes for CASSLDGGRKGTDTQYF. The V and J genes are TRBV11-3 and TRBJ2-3; D tentatively reads TRBD1 or TRBD2 (5 bases each). The CDR3 totals 17 residues. The ends were cut back, 0 bases at V and 3 bases at J, with 16 bases in the middle. Per the germline V gene, CDR1 is SGHNT and CDR2 is YENEEA.

This rearrangement joins TRBV7-9 to TRBJ1-6; D is perhaps TRBD1 (6 bases). This CDR3 is 15 amino acids long. Trimming took 0 bases from V and 10 from J, leaving 13 bases between them. Per germline, CDR1 SEHNR and CDR2 FQNEAQ (reference sequence). This CDR3 is CASSLARSGVSPLHF. Here the CDR3 DNA reads TGTGCCAGCAGCTTAGCGAGATCAGGGGTCTCACCCCTCCACTTT. Full variable domain (rest looked up from reference TRBV7-9 and TRBJ1-6): DTGVSQNPRHKITKRGQNVTFRCDPISEHNRLYWYRQTLGQGPEFLTYFQNEAQLEKSRLLSDRFSAERPKGSFSTLEIQRTEQGDSAMYLCASSLARSGVSPLHFGNGTRLTVT.

The chain uses TRBV10-2 and TRBJ1-4, with D unresolved. This CDR3 is built from 15 residues. From germline, CDR1 is WSHSY and CDR2 SAAADI. The ends were cut back, 4 bases at V and 8 bases at J, with 17 bases in the middle. The chain's CDR3 is CASSVTGVSGEKLFF. The CDR3 DNA reads as TGCGCCAGCAGTGTGACGGGCGTTTCGGGGGAAAAACTGTTTTTT.

This clone appeared once. Relative to the germline gene, one junction end is altered; a read error may explain this. The chain is built from TRBV7-2 and TRBJ2-7; D unresolved. Germline CDR1 reads SGHTA; CDR2 reads FQGNSA. The CDR3 totals 14 residues. The CDR3 reads CVSSLVASTYEQYF. The CDR3 nucleotides are TGTGTCAGCAGCTTAGTCGCTAGTACCTACGAGCAGTACTTC.

A few counts support this clone. The V and J genes are TRBV7-2 and TRBJ1-2; 10 bases map to TRBD1. Germline CDR1 reads SGHTA; CDR2 reads FQGNSA. The CDR3 runs to 14 residues. V lost 4 bases and J lost 5; bases outside the gene matches: 4. The CDR3 region is CASSYDRGQYGYTF. CDR3 bases: TGTGCCAGCAGCTATGACAGGGGGCAGTATGGCTACACCTTC.

In the case of this clone: Within the sample, other DNA sequences also encode this same CDR3. This rearrangement joins TRBV18 to TRBJ2-3; D unclear. The CDR3 length is 12 residues. The germline CDR1 and CDR2 sequences are KGHSH and LQKENI. V was shortened by 2 bases and J by 5 bases, with 5 bases between the two germline ends. The CDR3 sequence: CASSPVGDTQYF. The CDR3 nucleotides are TGTGCCAGCTCACCAGTAGGAGATACGCAGTATTTT.

This clone was seen only once. V gene TRBV18 combines with J gene TRBJ2-7; D may be TRBD1 or TRBD2 (5 bases each). Germline loops: CDR1 KGHSH, CDR2 LQKENI. The CDR3 is 15 residues long. Trimming removed 3 bases from V and 3 bases from J, with 15 bases in between. CDR3 amino acids: CASSPFPGPYYEQYF. The CDR3 DNA sequence: TGTGCCAGCTCACCTTTTCCGGGACCTTACTACGAGCAGTACTTC.

The chain employs TRBV7-8 and TRBJ2-7; weak D call: TRBD1 (6 bases). This CDR3 comprises 13 residues. Germline V gives CDR1 SGHVS, CDR2 FQNEAQ. V gave up 4 bases and J gave up 2 bases, with 9 bases separating them. Here the CDR3 reads CASSWDKPYEQYF. In nucleotides, the CDR3 is TGTGCCAGCAGCTGGGACAAACCCTACGAGCAGTACTTC.

This clone was seen only a few times. The chain couples TRBV20-1 to TRBJ1-2; 7 bases match TRBD1. Trimming at V came to 6 bases and at J to 8 bases, leaving 6 bases not matched to a gene. Germline V lookup: CDR1 DFQATT, CDR2 SNEGSKA (reference sequence). The CDR3 is 11 residues long. The CDR3 region has the DNA TGCAGTGCCCCGACAGGGAGCGGCTACACCTTC. Encoded protein: CSAPTGSGYTF.

The genes are TRBV30 and TRBJ2-7; no definite D call. V shed 0 bases and J shed 6 bases, with 12 bases lying between them. CDR3 length equals 13 residues. The germline CDR1 and CDR2 sequences are GTSNPN and SVGIG (reference sequence). CDR3 coding DNA: TGTGCCTGGAGTGTACAACTTCTGGTCGAGCAGTACTTC. It encodes CAWSVQLLVEQYF.

The chain joins TRBV6-5 to TRBJ2-3; D call uncertain. CDR1 and CDR2 from the germline V gene are MNHEY and SVGAGI. Trimming shortened V by 6 bases and J by 4 bases, and 11 bases separated the two germline ends. The CDR3 has 13 amino acids. The CDR3 loop reads CASSRNAPDTQYF. DNA for the CDR3: TGTGCCAGCAGCCGCAACGCCCCAGATACGCAGTATTTT.

This chain links TRBV18 with TRBJ1-2; no definite D call. CDR1 and CDR2 (germline): KGHSH, LQKENI. Trimming removed 2 bases from V and 1 base from J, with 8 bases in between. This CDR3 has 14 amino acids. The CDR3 is CASSPNGDNYGYTF. CDR3 nucleotide sequence: TGTGCCAGCTCACCAAATGGCGATAACTATGGCTACACCTTC.

The V and J genes are TRBV2 and TRBJ1-1; TRBD1 aligns across 9 bases. The length of the CDR3 is 15 residues. CDR1 is SNHLY and CDR2 is FYNNEI in the germline V gene. With 7 bases clipped from V and 4 bases from J, the junction kept 10 bases outside the gene matches. The CDR3 DNA is TGTGCCAGCATGGGGACAGGGAAAAGGGGCACTGAAGCTTTCTTT. This sequence encodes CASMGTGKRGTEAFF.

Only one count was recorded for this clone. The chain has TRBV29-1 and TRBJ2-7, with D hard to call. V was trimmed by 4 bases and J by 2 bases, leaving 12 bases between them. The CDR3 spans 13 residues. Germline V gene lookup returns CDR1 SQVTM and CDR2 ANQGSEA. CDR3 amino acids: CSVVPDGAYEQYF. The CDR3 nucleotides read TGCAGCGTTGTCCCCGACGGCGCCTACGAGCAGTACTTC.

This clone was seen only once. This specimen includes other DNA sequences encoding the same CDR3. V gene TRBV7-9 combines with J gene TRBJ1-2, with D possibly TRBD1 on 6 matching bases. CDR1 SEHNR and CDR2 FQNEAQ come from the germline V gene (reference sequence). The CDR3 consists of 14 residues. The V and J ends lost 0 bases and 5 bases respectively, with 10 bases between them. DNA of the CDR3: TGTGCCAGCAGCTTAGCGGGGGGCCTGTATGGCTACACCTTC. Its protein product is CASSLAGGLYGYTF.

The CDR3 reads CASSPGTGGRKDTQYF. In DNA form, the CDR3 reads TGTGCCAGCAGCCCCGGGACAGGGGGGAGGAAAGATACGCAGTATTTT. The V gene is TRBV14, the J gene TRBJ2-3, with 11 bases matching TRBD1. The trim removed 4 bases at V and 5 bases at J, leaving 8 bases unmatched. Germline CDR1 and CDR2: SGHDN and FVKESK. There are 16 residues in the CDR3.